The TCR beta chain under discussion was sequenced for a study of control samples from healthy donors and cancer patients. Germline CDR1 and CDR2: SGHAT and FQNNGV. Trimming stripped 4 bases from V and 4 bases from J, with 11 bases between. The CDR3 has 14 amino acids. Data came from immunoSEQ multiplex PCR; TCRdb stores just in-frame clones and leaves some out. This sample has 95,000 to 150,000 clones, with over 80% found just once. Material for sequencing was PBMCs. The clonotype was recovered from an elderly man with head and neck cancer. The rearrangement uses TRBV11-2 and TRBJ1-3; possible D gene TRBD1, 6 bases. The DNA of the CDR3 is TGTGCCAGCAGCTACTGGGACACCGGAAACACCATATATTTT. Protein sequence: CASSYWDTGNTIYF.